This TCR beta chain emerged from a study of T cell clonality in common variable immunodeficiency. Germline V lookup: CDR1 SGHAT, CDR2 FQNNGV. After removal of 3 bases from V and 5 bases from J, the junction contained 7 bases not matched to a gene. This CDR3 has 14 amino acids. Overall study findings and caveats: In common variable immunodeficiency, TCR beta chains reportedly carried fewer deletions and N-nucleotide insertions.

At least ten counts were recorded for this clone. Its antigen is not known. The read ends 3 residues shy of where the CDR3 ends; the end is completed using the germline J gene. The protocol was immunoSEQ multiplex PCR, while the TCRdb copy is restricted to in-frame clones and leaves out a portion. The specimen has some 34,000 clones, none found just once. CVID subjects had received replacement immunoglobulin for at least one year. Source material: peripheral blood mononuclear cells. This sequence originates from a human donor with common variable immunodeficiency. The gene calls are TRBV11-2 and TRBJ2-7; 7 positions match TRBD2. CDR3 bases read: TGTGCCAGCAGCTTCCGCGGGAGTAGTAACGAG. Its translation: CASSFRGSSNE. In full, the CDR3 reads CASSFRGSSNEQYF.